The 18 T cell receptor beta chains given below trace back to one sample, sequenced in a study of cytomegalovirus exposure and HLA in healthy donors. The PCR had 60 Vbeta and 13 Jbeta primers. TCRdb's table, derived via immunoSEQ multiplex PCR, lists solely in-frame clones and lacks some. In the table there are more than 95,000 clones, around 76% of which are singletons. Sample: PBMCs. Every receptor here comes from a woman aged 18-29 years in good health and CMV-seropositive.

V usage is TRBV27 and J usage is TRBJ2-7; 7 nucleotides match TRBD1. The length of the CDR3 is 18 residues. CDR1 is MNHEY and CDR2 is SMNVEV in the germline V gene (reference sequence). J gave up 4 bases and V 2 bases, and 17 bases lay outside the gene matches. The CDR3 nucleotides read TGTGCCAGCAGTTTAGACGGACAGGTGATGGGTGGAGGTTACGAGCAGTACTTC. Its translation: CASSLDGQVMGGGYEQYF.

This chain links TRBV13 with TRBJ2-1, with 10 bases matching TRBD2. Germline CDR1 and CDR2: PRHDT and FYEKMQ (reference sequence). This CDR3 is built from 15 residues. V shed 5 bases, J shed 8 bases, and the junction held 9 bases outside the gene matches. The CDR3 is CASSLPSGGNDEQFF. In nucleotides, the CDR3 is TGTGCCAGCAGCCTCCCTAGCGGGGGTAACGATGAGCAGTTCTTC.

The V gene is TRBV28, the J gene TRBJ2-1; perhaps TRBD2 as D (5 bases). The CDR3 covers 18 residues. Germline CDR1 is MDHEN and CDR2 is SYDVKM. Trimming stripped 1 base from V and 6 bases from J, with 22 bases between. The CDR3: CASSLSTDSDWLFNEQFF. The DNA of the CDR3 is TGTGCCAGCAGTTTATCCACCGATTCGGACTGGCTATTCAATGAGCAGTTCTTC.

The rearrangement joins TRBV30 to TRBJ2-7; D is unclear. Per the germline V gene, CDR1 is GTSNPN and CDR2 is SVGIG (reference sequence). The CDR3 spans 12 residues. Trimming removed 3 bases at V and 3 bases at J, with 9 bases between. CDR3 nucleotide sequence: TGTGCCTGGAGGGTATCGAGCTACGAGCAGTACTTC. Translated, it gives CAWRVSSYEQYF.

The rearrangement uses TRBV6-6 and TRBJ1-5, with 8 bases aligning to TRBD1. The CDR3 is 16 amino acids. Unmatched junction bases numbered 7, after V lost 2 bases and J lost 4 bases. Germline V gene lookup returns CDR1 MNHNY and CDR2 SVGAGI (reference sequence). This chain's CDR3 is CASSYTRGLGNQPQHF. The CDR3, as DNA: TGTGCCAGCAGTTACACCAGGGGGCTCGGTAATCAGCCCCAGCATTTT.

The sample holds a few counts of this clone. The chain combines TRBV2 with TRBJ1-4; D is possibly TRBD1 (5 bases). CDR3 length: 18 residues. V gave up 6 bases and J gave up 1 base, with 21 bases separating them. Per the germline V gene, CDR1 is SNHLY and CDR2 is FYNNEI. The CDR3, as DNA: TGTGCCAGCAGAGTGAAATGGAGGGGTGGGGGAACTAATGAAAAACTGTTTTTT. Its protein product is CASRVKWRGGGTNEKLFF.

This chain joins TRBV7-9 and TRBJ2-7, with TRBD1 identical over 7 bases. Trimming took 5 bases from V and 5 from J; bases not matched to a gene: 12. The germline V gene encodes CDR1 SEHNR and CDR2 FQNEAQ (reference sequence). The length of the CDR3 is 15 residues. The CDR3 spells CASSTTGMLVDEQYF. The CDR3 DNA is TGTGCCAGCAGCACGACAGGGATGCTCGTCGACGAGCAGTACTTC.

V is TRBV6-5 and J is TRBJ2-3; 8 bases align to TRBD2. The junction had 7 bases not matched to a gene; V was cut back by 4 bases and J by 1 base. The CDR3 runs to 16 residues. Germline V CDR1 and CDR2: MNHEY, SVGAGI. The CDR3 spells CASSSRPGGGTDTQYF. For the CDR3, the DNA is TGTGCCAGCAGTTCCCGACCGGGGGGGGGCACAGATACGCAGTATTTT.

The gene calls are TRBV29-1 and TRBJ1-1; 10 bases are shared with TRBD1. V trimming: 3 bases; J trimming: 0 bases; junction bases outside the gene matches: 16. Germline V gene lookup returns CDR1 SQVTM and CDR2 ANQGSEA. There are 19 residues in the CDR3. This CDR3 reads CSVDFLPGQGPPMNTEAFF. CDR3 nucleotide sequence: TGCAGCGTTGACTTCCTCCCGGGACAGGGGCCGCCGATGAACACTGAAGCTTTCTTT. The entire variable domain, with the rest obtained from reference TRBV29-1 and TRBJ1-1, is as follows: SAVISQKPSRDICQRGTSLTIQCQVDSQVTMMFWYRQQPGQSLTLIATANQGSEATYESGFVIDKFPISRPNLTFSTLTVSNMSPEDSSIYLCSVDFLPGQGPPMNTEAFFGQGTRLTVV.

This clone appeared a few times. This sequence joins TRBV7-6 and TRBJ2-3; TRBD2 agrees at 7 bases. Germline V CDR1 and CDR2: SGHVS, FNYEAQ. Losses at the gene ends were 7 bases for V and 4 bases for J; bases not matched to a gene: 17. The CDR3 extends over 17 amino acids. For the CDR3, the DNA is TGTGCCAGCAAGGTGGGAGGGCCGGGTTCGGTGGCAGATACGCAGTATTTT. The encoded protein is CASKVGGPGSVADTQYF.

This rearrangement joins TRBV2 to TRBJ1-5; D not certain. The CDR3 loop spans 14 amino acids. Per the germline V gene, CDR1 is SNHLY and CDR2 is FYNNEI. V was shortened by 6 bases and J by 6 bases, with 15 bases between the two germline ends. DNA of the CDR3: TGTGCCAGCAGGAAAACTGAAGGCGGTCAGCCCCAGCATTTT. It specifies CASRKTEGGQPQHF. The full variable domain, with the rest looked up from reference TRBV2 and TRBJ1-5, is EPEVTQTPSHQVTQMGQEVILRCVPISNHLYFYWYRQILGQKVEFLVSFYNNEISEKSEIFDDQFSVERPDGSNFTLKIRSTKLEDSAMYFCASRKTEGGQPQHFGDGTRLSIL.

The chain employs TRBV7-8 and TRBJ2-7, with no clear D. CDR1 and CDR2 from the germline V gene are SGHVS and FQNEAQ. The V and J ends lost 5 bases and 7 bases respectively, with 12 bases between them. The CDR3 has 12 residues. The CDR3 loop is CASSARSREQYF. CDR3 in DNA: TGTGCCAGCAGCGCACGGAGTCGAGAGCAGTACTTC. The variable domain in full, completed from reference TRBV7-8 and TRBJ2-7, reads GAGVSQSPRYKVAKRGQDVALRCDPISGHVSLFWYQQALGQGPEFLTYFQNEAQLDKSGLPSDRFFAERPEGSVSTLKIQRTQQEDSAVYLCASSARSREQYFGPGTRLTVT.

This chain links TRBV5-1 with TRBJ1-2, with D possibly TRBD1 on 6 matching bases. V lost 0 bases, J lost 8 bases, and 11 bases lay in between. This CDR3 comprises 13 residues. Germline V gene sequence: CDR1 SGHRS, CDR2 YFSETQ. In DNA form, the CDR3 reads TGCGCCAGCAGCTTGGGGGGGGGACAAGGCTACACCTTC. Translation gives CASSLGGGQGYTF.

This clone was seen only once. V and J are TRBV15 and TRBJ1-5; D is possibly TRBD1 (6 bases). This CDR3 spans 14 amino acids. Germline V CDR1 and CDR2: LNHNV, YYDKDF (reference sequence). Trimming took off 7 bases at V and 6 bases at J, with 16 bases between the two ends. The CDR3 bases are TGTGCCACCACCAACACACGAGGGGGTCAGCCCCAGCATTTT. Translated: CATTNTRGGQPQHF.

This rearrangement joins TRBV5-1 to TRBJ2-7; a weak D match, TRBD1 (6 bases). The V and J ends lost 3 bases and 7 bases respectively, with 23 bases between them. CDR1 and CDR2 (germline): SGHRS, YFSETQ. This CDR3 spans 16 amino acids. CDR3 DNA: TGCGCCAGCAGCTCCGGGCTGGTGCAGGGGCCTGGAGAGCAGTACTTC. Translation gives CASSSGLVQGPGEQYF.

The chain employs TRBV4-1 and TRBJ2-3; TRBD1 is a possible D gene (6 bases). There are 12 residues in the CDR3. Trimming removed 1 base at V and 10 bases at J, with 9 bases between. The germline V gene encodes CDR1 MGHRA and CDR2 YSYEKL. The CDR3 bases are TGCGCCAGCAGCCAAGGAGGGGGTTCGCAGTATTTT. Translated: CASSQGGGSQYF.

The rearrangement joins TRBV6-1 to TRBJ1-2; D possibly corresponds to TRBD1 (5 bases). The CDR3 spans 14 residues. Germline CDR1 MNHNS, CDR2 SASEGT. V lost 4 bases to trimming and J lost 8 bases, with 17 bases between them. The DNA for the CDR3 is TGTGCCAGCAGTGTCCTAGTCAGGGCTGGAGGCTACACCTTC. Amino acids: CASSVLVRAGGYTF.

This chain connects TRBV19 to TRBJ2-6, with 8 bases aligning to TRBD1. V trimming: 9 bases; J trimming: 0 bases; junction bases outside the gene matches: 10. There are 17 residues in the CDR3. Per germline, CDR1 LNHDA and CDR2 SQIVND (reference sequence). The CDR3 region is CASTFWTGSSGANVLTF. CDR3 DNA sequence: TGTGCCAGCACCTTTTGGACAGGGAGCTCTGGGGCCAACGTCCTGACTTTC. The variable domain in full, with the rest retrieved from reference TRBV19 and TRBJ2-6, is DGGITQSPKYLFRKEGQNVTLSCEQNLNHDAMYWYRQDPGQGLRLIYYSQIVNDFQKGDIAEGYSVSREKKESFPLTVTSAQKNPTAFYLCASTFWTGSSGANVLTFGAGSRLTVL.